The present T cell receptor (beta chain) was sequenced within a study of blood T cells in healthy people across ages. Looking at the study overall: The capture of about one barcoded beta molecule per two T cells was achieved by template switching. Whole-study findings and limits: The study regarded diversity estimates from one million T cells as underestimates.

Each sample yielded at least 6 million isolated PBMCs. Germline V gene sequence: CDR1 SEHNR, CDR2 FQNEAQ (reference sequence). V gave up 5 bases and J gave up 7 bases; unmatched junction bases: 20. The length of the CDR3 is 17 residues. Then a second PCR, running roughly 7 to 11 cycles, was carried out with a sample-barcoded 5' primer and a J-beta primer mix. MiXCR, applied by TCRdb to the 5' RACE reads, yields one record per CDR3 protein. The data show hundreds of thousands of distinct CDR3 sequences, 58% seen once. A few counts support this clonotype. Its antigen is currently unknown. Sequencing used blood. This chain joins TRBV7-9 and TRBJ2-7; TRBD1 aligns across 7 bases. The sequence was collected from a man in his thirties or forties in good health. This CDR3 reads CASSTTQGPALNREQYF. CDR3 DNA sequence: TGTGCCAGCAGCACCACACAGGGGCCCGCCCTTAACAGAGAGCAGTACTTC.